This TCR beta chain came from a study of early T cells in non-severe SARS-CoV-2 infection (dated by TCRdb to the early 2020s). At the level of the whole study: Bulk RNA from unsorted whole blood was used for TCR sequencing, so alpha and beta chains could not be paired. What the work shows at the level of the full study, not this receptor alone: VDJdb matching was skewed toward anti-spike CD8 responses and likely underestimated virus-specific expansions by missing private and CD4 specificities.

Receptors were amplified or captured by 5' RACE. These reads were obtained on a NextSeq 500. The TCR library protocol attached unique molecular identifiers to individual cDNA molecules to correct for sequencing error and PCR bias. Both TCR alpha and beta chains were sequenced, and tight co-correlation was observed between alpha and beta sequence abundances in each sample. Per the original workflow: V gene, J gene and CDR3 annotation of TCR sequences was performed with Decombinator V4. TCRs were defined as expanded if a significant change between any two time points was detected under a Poisson model with p below 0.0001. TCR abundances were normalised to the total number of TCRs sequenced in each sample and reported as counts per million. TRAV1-2 paired with TRAJ12, TRAJ20 or TRAJ33 defined MAIT TCRs, while TRAV10 paired with TRAJ18 defined iNKT TCRs. VDJdb, accessed 1 November 2021, was searched for CMV, EBV and SARS-CoV-2 annotated TCRs, excluding TCRs annotated for multiple antigens. The public sequencing data were trimmed at Q25 with fastp and processed into clonotypes with MiXCR by TCRdb, which kept only in-frame beta chains. Identical CDR3 protein sequences are pooled into one entry, listed with their most common genes and DNA. TCRdb, not the authors, supplied the V and J calls. This sample comprises 30,000 to 35,000 distinct CDR3 sequences, approximately 6.9% of them detected only once. 4% to 5% of the sample lies in the top ten.

The CDR3 numbers 16 residues from cysteine through phenylalanine. Left in the record is the CDR3 DNA by itself, 48 bases read in frame from the first base. V trim: 5 bases; J trim: 4 bases; unmatched bases: 12. Per the germline V gene (reference sequence), DFQATT is the CDR1 and SNEGSKA is the CDR2. This clonotype has a count of ten or more. Its antigen has not been determined. No base qualities exist here, and no much larger clone lies one base off it. The study was a case-control design nested within a healthcare worker cohort in London, UK, with weekly nasopharyngeal swab PCR tests and blood sampling. Healthcare workers were recruited between 23 and 31 March 2020, during the week of the UK lockdown, and were followed weekly for up to about 15 weeks.

Material: whole blood. The chain uses TRBV20-1 and TRBJ1-5, and 9 bases in between align with TRBD1. The sequence came from an adult who was a healthcare worker with PCR-confirmed SARS-CoV-2 infection or an uninfected control (not recorded which). The DNA reads as follows: TGCAGTGCTCCTAACTTACACGGGACAGGGAATCAGCCCCAGCATTTT. It codes for CSAPNLHGTGNQPQHF.